This T cell receptor beta chain stems from a study of graft-versus-host responses after intestinal transplantation. Findings and limits, study-wide: Early post-transplant declines in HvG were associated with peak levels of circulating GvH clones.

TCRdb's table, derived via immunoSEQ multiplex PCR, lists solely in-frame clones and lacks some. This table has approximately 80,000 clones, around nine tenths appearing once. Turning to this clone: The target antigen is unknown.

V lost 5 bases to trimming and J lost 2 bases; unmatched junction nucleotides: 8. CDR1 and CDR2 from the germline V gene are SGHRS and YFSETQ. The CDR3 is 15 amino acids. The rearrangement joins TRBV5-1 to TRBJ2-3; 7 bases fit TRBD1. Specimen: unstimulated CD4+ T cells sorted from spleen or lymph node cells, collected before intestinal transplant. The TCR sequence derives from a human donor who received an intestinal transplant. In DNA, the CDR3 is TGCGCCAGCAGGGCCGGACAGGCTATCACAGATACGCAGTATTTT. Translation gives CASRAGQAITDTQYF.